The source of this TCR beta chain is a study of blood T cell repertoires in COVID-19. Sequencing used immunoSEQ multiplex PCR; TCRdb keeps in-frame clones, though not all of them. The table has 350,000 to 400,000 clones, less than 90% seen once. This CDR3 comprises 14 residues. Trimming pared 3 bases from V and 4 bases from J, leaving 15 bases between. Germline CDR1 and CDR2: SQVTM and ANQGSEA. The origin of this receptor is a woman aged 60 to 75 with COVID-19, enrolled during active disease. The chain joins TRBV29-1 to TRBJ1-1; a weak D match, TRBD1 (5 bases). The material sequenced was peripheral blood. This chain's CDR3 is CSVEQRAGSTEAFF. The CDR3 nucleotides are TGCAGCGTTGAGCAGCGGGCAGGGTCCACTGAAGCTTTCTTT.